The present T cell receptor (beta chain) was sequenced within a study of blood T cell repertoires in COVID-19. Looking at the study overall: Collection of acute and convalescent COVID-19 samples took place in the United States, Italy and Spain.

Assay used: immunoSEQ multiplex PCR; TCRdb lists only in-frame clones, some missing. The sample holds about 140,000 clones, about 79% seen once. The sequence derives from a woman in her forties or fifties who had recovered from COVID-19. Sequencing input: PBMCs or T cells enriched from blood (not recorded which).

CDR3 in amino acids: CASTLQGGQVNYGYTF. DNA of the CDR3: TGTGCCAGTACTCTACAAGGAGGACAGGTGAACTATGGCTACACCTTC. The J gene is TRBJ1-2, the V gene TRBV19, with 7 bases that match TRBD1. The CDR3 loop spans 16 amino acids. With 7 bases clipped from V and 2 bases from J, the junction kept 13 bases outside the gene matches. Germline V CDR1 and CDR2: LNHDA, SQIVND (reference sequence).